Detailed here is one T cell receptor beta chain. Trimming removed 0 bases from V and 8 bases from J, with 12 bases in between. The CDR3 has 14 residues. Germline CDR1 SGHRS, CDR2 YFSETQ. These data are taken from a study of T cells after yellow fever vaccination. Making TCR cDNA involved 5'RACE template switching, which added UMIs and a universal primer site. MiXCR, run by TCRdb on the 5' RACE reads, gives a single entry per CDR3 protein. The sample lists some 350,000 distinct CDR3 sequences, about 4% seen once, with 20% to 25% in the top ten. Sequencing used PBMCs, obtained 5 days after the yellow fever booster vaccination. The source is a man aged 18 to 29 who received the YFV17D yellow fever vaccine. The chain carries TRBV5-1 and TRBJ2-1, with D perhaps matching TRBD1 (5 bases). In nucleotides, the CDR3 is TGCGCCAGCAGCTTGGTCAGGGATGAGGATGAGCAGTTCTTC. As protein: CASSLVRDEDEQFF.